This paragraph reports one TCR beta chain. This record belongs to a study of human thymus T cells. CDR1 MDHEN and CDR2 SYDVKM come from the germline V gene. The CDR3 length is 14 residues. With 2 bases clipped from V and 7 bases from J, the junction kept 2 bases outside the gene matches. Blood DNA came from all available leukocytes, not a fixed cell number. Measured with immunoSEQ multiplex PCR; TCRdb has only the in-frame clones, and not every one. The data show approximately 40,000 clones, around 94% seen once. V gene TRBV28 combines with J gene TRBJ2-1, with 10 bases identical to TRBD1. The specimen sequenced was blood. The source of this sequence is a boy younger than two with a congenital heart defect but otherwise immunologically healthy. The chain's CDR3 is CASSLGTGVNEQFF. CDR3 nucleotides: TGTGCCAGCAGTTTAGGGACAGGGGTGAATGAGCAGTTCTTC.